This record covers a single T cell receptor beta chain. Its antigen remains unknown. The data derive from a study of cytomegalovirus exposure and HLA in healthy donors. Points from the study as a whole: Later analysis found that TCR beta chains associated with HLA were more clonally expanded than other, equally common chains. Most TCR sequences proved rare, with some public TCRs found in many donors. Analyzed later, association rates of TCRs varied across HLA loci, with DRB1 most and HLA-C fewest.

The study ran its PCR with 60 Vbeta and 13 Jbeta primers. The table came from immunoSEQ multiplex PCR; TCRdb's copy has only in-frame clones and leaves some out. Altogether 150,000 to 200,000 clones are present, around 81% being singletons, with the ten largest covering approximately 2%. The ends lost 5 bases at V and 3 bases at J; junction bases unmatched: 9. CDR3 length equals 16 residues. The V gene's germline CDR1 is PRHDT and CDR2 FYEKMQ (reference sequence). Source material: PBMCs. The TCR sequence derives from a man younger than 35 in good health and CMV-seronegative. V is TRBV13 and J is TRBJ1-3; 8 nucleotides agree with TRBD1. This CDR3 reads CASSPTGGSGGNTIYF. The CDR3 DNA sequence: TGTGCCAGCAGCCCAACAGGGGGTTCGGGTGGAAACACCATATATTTT. Full variable domain (remainder filled in from reference TRBV13 and TRBJ1-3): AAGVIQSPRHLIKEKRETATLKCYPIPRHDTVYWYQQGPGQDPQFLISFYEKMQSDKGSIPDRFSAQQFSDYHSELNMSSLELGDSALYFCASSPTGGSGGNTIYFGEGSWLTVV.